Listed below are T cell receptor beta chains from one sample, sequenced in a study of blood T cell repertoires in COVID-19. The table came from immunoSEQ multiplex PCR; TCRdb's copy has only in-frame clones and leaves some out. This repertoire shows approximately 330,000 clones, around 90% found once; its top ten account for around 0.96%. The sequenced sample consisted of peripheral blood. The receptors come from a woman aged 40-49 years with COVID-19, enrolled during active disease. Both conserved end residues are trimmed from each CDR3. The D gene is left open where the match is weak.

j_call d_call v_call cdr3_aa
TRBJ2-1 TRBD1 TRBV3-1/TRBV3-2 ASSQDRGHEQF
TRBJ2-5 TRBD2 TRBV15 ATSRFTGTSSLGGETQY
TRBJ1-2 - TRBV28 ASSYLPPRGYT
TRBJ2-1 TRBD2 TRBV27 ASTQGVAGDNEQF
TRBJ2-1 TRBD1 TRBV29-1 SVGGTDSNEQF
TRBJ2-5 TRBD2 TRBV7-8 ASSPRLADINMETQY
TRBJ1-2 TRBD1 TRBV6-5 ASSFSGQIAGYT
TRBJ1-4 TRBD1 TRBV27 ASSYSGTGIEKLF
TRBJ2-1 TRBD2 TRBV27 ASSIRLAGGYNEQF
TRBJ1-5 - TRBV29-1 SVADTHSNQPQH
TRBJ2-7 TRBD2 TRBV27 ASGRGSILYEQY
TRBJ1-5 - TRBV18 ASSPPSGNQPQH
TRBJ1-2 - TRBV28 ASSIQVRSGYGYT
TRBJ1-5 TRBD1 TRBV5-1 ASSLEGANQPQH
TRBJ2-7 TRBD1 TRBV28 ASSRGQGYEQY
TRBJ1-4 - TRBV15 ATSRKTGTTNEKLF
TRBJ1-1 TRBD1 TRBV5-1 ASSLWTGAVNTEAF
TRBJ1-1 TRBD1 TRBV7-9 ASSPFQGASEAF
TRBJ1-4 - TRBV5-1 ASSYTNTGGELF
TRBJ1-3 - TRBV2 ASSDRGSGNTIY
TRBJ2-7 - TRBV4-3 ASSQEVPSRPAYEQY
TRBJ1-1 - TRBV5-1 ASSLGSVNTEAF
TRBJ1-3 - TRBV4-3 ASSQPEMGSSGNTIY
TRBJ2-1 TRBD2 TRBV30 AWSGSSGTSGEQF
TRBJ2-1 - TRBV4-2 ASSRAGRNEQF
TRBJ1-2 - TRBV13 ASSLWGRVGGYT
TRBJ2-2 - TRBV30 AWSVIPNTGELF
TRBJ2-3 - TRBV11-1 ASSSRSSSDTQY
TRBJ2-7 TRBD2 TRBV5-4 ASSLAGAGGYYEQY
TRBJ2-3 - TRBV27 ASGPRGTDTQY
TRBJ1-2 - TRBV19 ASSISRSLTVGYT
TRBJ1-1 - TRBV19 ASSPQGWNTEAF
TRBJ1-3 - TRBV28 ASRPLGHPGNTIY
TRBJ2-7 - TRBV13 ASSFMITGRNEQY
TRBJ2-1 TRBD1 TRBV6-5 ASSYMGQDNEQF
TRBJ2-1 - TRBV5-4 ASSPSTVIDYNEQF
TRBJ1-4 TRBD1 TRBV5-4 ASSSFGTGGEKLF
TRBJ1-3 - TRBV5-4 ASSRELAGSGNTIY
TRBJ1-1 - TRBV15 ATSSDSMNTEAF